This T cell receptor beta chain was observed in a study of T-cell memory formation after mild COVID-19. About the research overall: The two donors had largely donor-specific TCR clusters.

Worth noting for this clonotype: Its target is not known.

It was 5'RACE with constant-segment primers that produced the TCR alpha and TCR beta cDNA libraries, which carried sample barcodes and UMIs. TCRdb reanalysed the 5' RACE reads using MiXCR and keeps one entry per CDR3 protein. The sample lists fewer than 350,000 distinct CDR3 sequences, 13% to 15% occurring once. Whole-study results and caveats: Still unconfirmed is whether the second-wave clones peaking on day 37 recognized SARS-CoV-2.

Trimming left V 5 bases short and J 2 bases short, with 12 bases between. The CDR3 runs to 14 residues. The V gene is TRBV12-3 or TRBV12-4, the J gene TRBJ2-5; possible D gene TRBD2, 6 bases. This clonotype was sampled from a man younger than 35 who had mild COVID-19 (a few samples of this study predate the infection). Cell type and time point are not known. Sequenced input: PBMCs or a T cell subset sorted from them (not recorded which). The CDR3, as DNA: TGTGCCAGCAGTCTCTATAGCGGACAAGAGACCCAGTACTTC. This sequence encodes CASSLYSGQETQYF.